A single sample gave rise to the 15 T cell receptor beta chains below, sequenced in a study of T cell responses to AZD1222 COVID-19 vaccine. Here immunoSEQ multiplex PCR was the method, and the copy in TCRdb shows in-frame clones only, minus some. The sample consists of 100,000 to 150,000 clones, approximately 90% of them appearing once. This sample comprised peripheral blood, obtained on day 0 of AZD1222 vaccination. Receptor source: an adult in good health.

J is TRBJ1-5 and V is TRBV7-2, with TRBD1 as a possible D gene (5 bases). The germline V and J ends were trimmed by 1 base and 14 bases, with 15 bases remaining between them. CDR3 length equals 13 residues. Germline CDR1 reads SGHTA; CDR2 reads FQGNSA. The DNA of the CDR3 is TGTGCCAGCAGCTTAGACCGGGACCGCCCGGAGCATTTT. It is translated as CASSLDRDRPEHF. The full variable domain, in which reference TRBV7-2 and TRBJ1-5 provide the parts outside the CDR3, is GAGVSQSPSNKVTEKGKDVELRCDPISGHTALYWYRQSLGQGLEFLIYFQGNSAPDKSGLPSDRFSAERTGGSVSTLTIQRTQQEDSAVYLCASSLDRDRPEHFGDGTRLSIL.

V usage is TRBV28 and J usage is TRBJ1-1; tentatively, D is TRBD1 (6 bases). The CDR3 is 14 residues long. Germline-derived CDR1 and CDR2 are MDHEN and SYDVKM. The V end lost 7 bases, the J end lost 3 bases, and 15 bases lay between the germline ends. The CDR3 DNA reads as TGTGCCAGCACGGGGGGGCAGAGGGACACTGAAGCTTTCTTT. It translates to CASTGGQRDTEAFF.

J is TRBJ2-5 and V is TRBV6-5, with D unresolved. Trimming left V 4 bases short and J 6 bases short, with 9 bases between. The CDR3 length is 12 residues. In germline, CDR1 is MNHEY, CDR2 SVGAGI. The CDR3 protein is CASSSSMKTQYF. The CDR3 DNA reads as TGTGCCAGCAGTTCCAGCATGAAGACCCAGTACTTC.

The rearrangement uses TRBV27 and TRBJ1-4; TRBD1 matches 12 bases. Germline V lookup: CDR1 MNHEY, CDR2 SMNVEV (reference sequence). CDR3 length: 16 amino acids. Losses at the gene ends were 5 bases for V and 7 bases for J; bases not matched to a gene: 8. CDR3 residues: CASSVGTGGLGEKLFF. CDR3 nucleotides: TGTGCCAGCAGTGTGGGGACAGGGGGCCTTGGTGAAAAACTGTTTTTT.

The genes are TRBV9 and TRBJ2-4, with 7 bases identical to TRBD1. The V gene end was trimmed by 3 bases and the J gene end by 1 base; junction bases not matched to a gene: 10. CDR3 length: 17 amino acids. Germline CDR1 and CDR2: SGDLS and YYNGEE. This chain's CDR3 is CASSDYRGGSAKNIQYF. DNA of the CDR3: TGTGCCAGCAGCGATTACAGGGGTGGTTCGGCCAAAAACATTCAGTACTTC.

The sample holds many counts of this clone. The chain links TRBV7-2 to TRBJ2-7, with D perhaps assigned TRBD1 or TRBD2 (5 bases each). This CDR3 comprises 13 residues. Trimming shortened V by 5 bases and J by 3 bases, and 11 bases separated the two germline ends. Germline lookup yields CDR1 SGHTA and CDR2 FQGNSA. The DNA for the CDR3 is TGTGCCAGCAGCACGGGGCTAATCTACGAGCAGTACTTC. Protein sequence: CASSTGLIYEQYF. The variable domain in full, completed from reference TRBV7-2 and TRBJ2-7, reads GAGVSQSPSNKVTEKGKDVELRCDPISGHTALYWYRQSLGQGLEFLIYFQGNSAPDKSGLPSDRFSAERTGGSVSTLTIQRTQQEDSAVYLCASSTGLIYEQYFGPGTRLTVT.

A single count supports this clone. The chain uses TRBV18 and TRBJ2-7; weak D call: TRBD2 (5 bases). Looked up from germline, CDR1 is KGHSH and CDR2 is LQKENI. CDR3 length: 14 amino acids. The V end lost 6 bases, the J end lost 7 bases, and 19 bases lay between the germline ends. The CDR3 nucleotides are TGTGCCAGCTCCCAAGGGCGAGGGCCAATAGAGCAGTACTTC. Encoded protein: CASSQGRGPIEQYF.

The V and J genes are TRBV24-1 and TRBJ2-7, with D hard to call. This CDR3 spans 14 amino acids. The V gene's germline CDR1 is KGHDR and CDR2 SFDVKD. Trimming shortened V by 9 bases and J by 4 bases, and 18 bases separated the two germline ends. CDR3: CATADPNSQYEQYF. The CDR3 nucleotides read TGTGCCACCGCAGATCCGAACAGTCAGTACGAGCAGTACTTC.

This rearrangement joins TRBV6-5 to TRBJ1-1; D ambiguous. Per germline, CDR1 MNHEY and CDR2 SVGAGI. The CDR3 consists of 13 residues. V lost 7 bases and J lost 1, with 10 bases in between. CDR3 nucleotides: TGTGCCAGCACCCGGCAGGAGAACACTGAAGCTTTCTTT. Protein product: CASTRQENTEAFF.

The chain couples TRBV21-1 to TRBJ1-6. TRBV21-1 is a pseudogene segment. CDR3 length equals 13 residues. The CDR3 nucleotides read TGTGCCAGCAGCGGGGACGGAAATTCACCCCTCCACTTT. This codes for CASSGDGNSPLHF.

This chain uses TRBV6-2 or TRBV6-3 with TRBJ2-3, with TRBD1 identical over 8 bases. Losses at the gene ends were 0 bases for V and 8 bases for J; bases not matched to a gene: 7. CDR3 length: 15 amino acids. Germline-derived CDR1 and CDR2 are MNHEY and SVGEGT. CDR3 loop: CASSYSTGVWGTQYF. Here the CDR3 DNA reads TGTGCCAGCAGTTACTCGACAGGGGTATGGGGTACGCAGTATTTT.

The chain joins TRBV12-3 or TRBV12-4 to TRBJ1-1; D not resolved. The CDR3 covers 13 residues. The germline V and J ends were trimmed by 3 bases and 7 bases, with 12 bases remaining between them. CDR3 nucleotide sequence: TGTGCCAGCAGTTTCTCCCAGGCCATTGAAGCTTTCTTT. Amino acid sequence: CASSFSQAIEAFF.

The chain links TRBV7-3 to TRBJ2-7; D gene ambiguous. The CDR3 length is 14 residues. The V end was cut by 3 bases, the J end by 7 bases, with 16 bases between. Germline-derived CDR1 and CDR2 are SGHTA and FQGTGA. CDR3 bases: TGTGCCAGCAGCTTTAAAGACGGTTCGGAAGAGCAGTACTTC. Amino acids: CASSFKDGSEEQYF.

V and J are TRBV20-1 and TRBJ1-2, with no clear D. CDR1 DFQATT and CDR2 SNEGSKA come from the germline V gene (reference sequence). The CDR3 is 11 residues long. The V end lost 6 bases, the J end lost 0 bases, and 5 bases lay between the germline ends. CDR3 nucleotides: TGCAGTGCAGGACCTAACTATGGCTACACCTTC. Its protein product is CSAGPNYGYTF.

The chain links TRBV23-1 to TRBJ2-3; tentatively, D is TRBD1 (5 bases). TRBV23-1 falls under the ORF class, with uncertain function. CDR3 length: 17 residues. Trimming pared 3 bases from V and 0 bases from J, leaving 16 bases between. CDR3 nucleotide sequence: TGCGCCAGCAGTCAGCTTGAGCGTGGGGCTAGCACAGATACGCAGTATTTT. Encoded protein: CASSQLERGASTDTQYF.